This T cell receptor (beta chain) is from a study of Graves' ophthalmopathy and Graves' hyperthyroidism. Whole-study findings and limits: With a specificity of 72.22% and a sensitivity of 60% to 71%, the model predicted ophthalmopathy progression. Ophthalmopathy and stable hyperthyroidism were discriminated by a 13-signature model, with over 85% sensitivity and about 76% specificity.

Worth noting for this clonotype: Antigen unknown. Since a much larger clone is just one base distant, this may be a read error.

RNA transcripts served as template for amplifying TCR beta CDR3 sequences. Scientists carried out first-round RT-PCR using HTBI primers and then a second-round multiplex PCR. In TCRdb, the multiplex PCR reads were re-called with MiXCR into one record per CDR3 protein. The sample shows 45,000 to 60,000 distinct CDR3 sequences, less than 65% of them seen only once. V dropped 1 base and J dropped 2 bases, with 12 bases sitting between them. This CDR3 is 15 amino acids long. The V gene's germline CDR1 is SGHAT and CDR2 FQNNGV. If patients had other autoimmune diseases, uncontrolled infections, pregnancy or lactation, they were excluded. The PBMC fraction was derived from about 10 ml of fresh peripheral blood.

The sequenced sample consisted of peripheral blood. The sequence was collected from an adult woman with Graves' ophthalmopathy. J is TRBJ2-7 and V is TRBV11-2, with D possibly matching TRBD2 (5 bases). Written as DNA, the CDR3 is TGTGCCAGCAGCTTAGGGCGGGCTAATGCCTACGAGCAGTACTTC. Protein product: CASSLGRANAYEQYF.